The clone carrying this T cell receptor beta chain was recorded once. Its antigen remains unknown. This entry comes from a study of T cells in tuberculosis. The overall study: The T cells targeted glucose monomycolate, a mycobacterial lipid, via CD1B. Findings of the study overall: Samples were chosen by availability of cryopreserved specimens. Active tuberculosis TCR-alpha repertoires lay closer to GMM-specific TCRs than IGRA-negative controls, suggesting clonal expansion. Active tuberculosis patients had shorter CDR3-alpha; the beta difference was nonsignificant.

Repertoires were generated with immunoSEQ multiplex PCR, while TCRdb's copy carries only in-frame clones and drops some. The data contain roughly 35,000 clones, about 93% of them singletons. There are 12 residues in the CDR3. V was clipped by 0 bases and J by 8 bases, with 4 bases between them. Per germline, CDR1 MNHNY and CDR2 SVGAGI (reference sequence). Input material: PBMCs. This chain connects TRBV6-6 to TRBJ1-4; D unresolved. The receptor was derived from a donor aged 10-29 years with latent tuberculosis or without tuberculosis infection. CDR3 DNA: TGTGCCAGCAGTTACTCGAGCGAAAAACTGTTTTTT. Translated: CASSYSSEKLFF.